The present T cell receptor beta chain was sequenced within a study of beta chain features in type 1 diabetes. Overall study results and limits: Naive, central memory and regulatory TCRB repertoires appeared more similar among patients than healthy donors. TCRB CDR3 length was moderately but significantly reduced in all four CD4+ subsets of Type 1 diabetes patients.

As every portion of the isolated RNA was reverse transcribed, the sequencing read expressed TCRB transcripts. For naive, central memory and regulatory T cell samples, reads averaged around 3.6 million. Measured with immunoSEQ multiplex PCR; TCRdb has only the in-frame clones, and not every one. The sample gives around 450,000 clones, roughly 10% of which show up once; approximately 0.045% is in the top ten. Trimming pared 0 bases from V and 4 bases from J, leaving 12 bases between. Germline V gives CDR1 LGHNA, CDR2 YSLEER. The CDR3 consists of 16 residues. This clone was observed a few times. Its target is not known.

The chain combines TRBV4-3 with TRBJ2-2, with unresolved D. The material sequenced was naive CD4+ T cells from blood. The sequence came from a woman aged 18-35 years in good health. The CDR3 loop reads CASSQDPATFTGELFF. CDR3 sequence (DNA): TGCGCCAGCAGCCAAGATCCGGCGACCTTCACCGGGGAGCTGTTTTTT.